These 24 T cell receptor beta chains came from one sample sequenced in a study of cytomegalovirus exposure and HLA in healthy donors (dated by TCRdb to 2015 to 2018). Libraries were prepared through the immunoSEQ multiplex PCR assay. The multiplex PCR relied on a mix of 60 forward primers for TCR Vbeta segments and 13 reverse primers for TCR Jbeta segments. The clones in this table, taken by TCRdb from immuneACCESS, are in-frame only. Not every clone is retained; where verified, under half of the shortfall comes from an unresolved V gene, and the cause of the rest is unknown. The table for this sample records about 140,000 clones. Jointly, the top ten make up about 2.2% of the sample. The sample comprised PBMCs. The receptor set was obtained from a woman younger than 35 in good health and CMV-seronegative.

The CDR3 is CASSLLTGQGLTGELFF. CDR3 DNA: TGTGCCAGCAGCTTACTCACTGGGCAGGGACTAACCGGGGAGCTGTTTTTT. This sequence joins TRBV5-4 and TRBJ2-2; 7 bases line up with TRBD2. Germline V gives CDR1 SGHNT, CDR2 YYREEE (reference sequence). The CDR3 is 17 residues long. J gave up 5 bases and V 2 bases, and 12 bases lay outside the gene matches.

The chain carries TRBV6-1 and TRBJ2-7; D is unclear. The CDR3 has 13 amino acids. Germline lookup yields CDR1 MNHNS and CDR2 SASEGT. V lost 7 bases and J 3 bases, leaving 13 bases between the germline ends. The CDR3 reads CASTDRANYEQYF. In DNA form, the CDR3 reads TGTGCCAGCACCGATCGAGCAAACTACGAGCAGTACTTC.

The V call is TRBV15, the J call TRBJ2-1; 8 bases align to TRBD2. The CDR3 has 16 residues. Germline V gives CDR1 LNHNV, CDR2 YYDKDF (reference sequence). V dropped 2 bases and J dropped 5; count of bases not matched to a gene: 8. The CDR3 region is CATSRYRAGDDNEQFF. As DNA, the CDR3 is TGTGCCACCAGCAGATACAGAGCGGGAGACGACAATGAGCAGTTCTTC.

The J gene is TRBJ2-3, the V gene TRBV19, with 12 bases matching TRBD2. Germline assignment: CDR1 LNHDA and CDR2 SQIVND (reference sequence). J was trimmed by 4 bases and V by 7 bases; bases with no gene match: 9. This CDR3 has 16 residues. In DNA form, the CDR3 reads TGTGCCAGTAAGAGACTAGCGGGAGTAGACGCAGATACGCAGTATTTT. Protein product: CASKRLAGVDADTQYF.

The CDR3 nucleotides read TGCGCCAGCAGCTTGCCTGGCAGCTCTGGAAACACCATATATTTT. This codes for CASSLPGSSGNTIYF. The V call is TRBV5-1, the J call TRBJ1-3; D gene unclear. Trimming removed 1 base at V and 0 bases at J, with 8 bases between. Germline assignment: CDR1 SGHRS and CDR2 YFSETQ. This CDR3 contains 15 residues.

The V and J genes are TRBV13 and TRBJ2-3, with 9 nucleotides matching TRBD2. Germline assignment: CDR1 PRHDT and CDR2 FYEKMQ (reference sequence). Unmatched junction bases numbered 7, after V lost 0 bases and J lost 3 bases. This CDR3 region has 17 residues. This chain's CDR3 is CASSLGISGSLTDTQYF. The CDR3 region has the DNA TGTGCCAGCAGCTTAGGTATTAGCGGGAGTCTGACAGATACGCAGTATTTT.

Here the CDR3 reads CASKPRGSDTGELFF. The CDR3 DNA sequence: TGCGCCAGCAAACCGCGCGGGAGTGACACCGGGGAGCTGTTTTTT. V usage is TRBV5-1 and J usage is TRBJ2-2; 7 positions agree with TRBD2. CDR1 is SGHRS, CDR2 YFSETQ, per germline. V lost 6 bases, J lost 3 bases, and 8 bases stayed unmatched. The CDR3 is 15 amino acids.

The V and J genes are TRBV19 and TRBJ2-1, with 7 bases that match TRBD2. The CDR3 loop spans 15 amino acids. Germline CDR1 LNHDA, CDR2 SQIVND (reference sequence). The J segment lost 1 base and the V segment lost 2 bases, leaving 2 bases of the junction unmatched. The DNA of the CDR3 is TGTGCCAGTAGTATAATACTAGCGTCCTACAATGAGCAGTTCTTC. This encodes CASSIILASYNEQFF. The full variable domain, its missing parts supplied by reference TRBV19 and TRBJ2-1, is DGGITQSPKYLFRKEGQNVTLSCEQNLNHDAMYWYRQDPGQGLRLIYYSQIVNDFQKGDIAEGYSVSREKKESFPLTVTSAQKNPTAFYLCASSIILASYNEQFFGPGTRLTVL.

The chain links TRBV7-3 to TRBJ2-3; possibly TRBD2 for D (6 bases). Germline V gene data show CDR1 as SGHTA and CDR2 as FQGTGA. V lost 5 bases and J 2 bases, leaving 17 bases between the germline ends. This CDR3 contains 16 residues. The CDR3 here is CASSLGGSGSTDTQYF. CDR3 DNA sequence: TGTGCCAGCAGCCTCGGAGGTAGCGGTTCCACAGATACGCAGTATTTT.

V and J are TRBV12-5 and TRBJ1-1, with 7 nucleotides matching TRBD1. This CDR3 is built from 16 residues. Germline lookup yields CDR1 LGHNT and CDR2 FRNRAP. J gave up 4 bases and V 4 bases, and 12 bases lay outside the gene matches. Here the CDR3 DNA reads TGTGCTAGTGGTTACAAAGTGGACAGGTTGGTCACTGAAGCTTTCTTT. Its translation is CASGYKVDRLVTEAFF.

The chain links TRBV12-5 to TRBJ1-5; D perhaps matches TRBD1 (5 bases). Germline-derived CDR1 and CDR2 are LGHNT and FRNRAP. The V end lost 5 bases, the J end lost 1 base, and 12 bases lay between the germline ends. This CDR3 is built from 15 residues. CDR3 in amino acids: CASGPGGVSNQPQHF. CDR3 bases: TGTGCTAGTGGTCCCGGGGGAGTGAGCAATCAGCCCCAGCATTTT. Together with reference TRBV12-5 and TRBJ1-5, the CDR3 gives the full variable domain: DARVTQTPRHKVTEMGQEVTMRCQPILGHNTVFWYRQTMMQGLELLAYFRNRAPLDDSGMPKDRFSAEMPDATLATLKIQPSEPRDSAVYFCASGPGGVSNQPQHFGDGTRLSIL.

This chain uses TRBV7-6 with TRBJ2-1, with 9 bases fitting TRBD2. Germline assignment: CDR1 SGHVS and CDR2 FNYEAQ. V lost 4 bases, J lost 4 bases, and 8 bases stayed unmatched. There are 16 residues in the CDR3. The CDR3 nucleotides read TGTGCCAGCAGCTCCACGGGACTAGCCCTTTACAATGAGCAGTTCTTC. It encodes CASSSTGLALYNEQFF.

CDR3 protein: CASNLDRGNTEAFF. The CDR3 DNA follows: TGTGCCAGCAATCTGGACAGGGGGAACACTGAAGCTTTCTTT. V usage is TRBV6-5 and J usage is TRBJ1-1; 9 bases match TRBD1. Per germline, CDR1 MNHEY and CDR2 SVGAGI. The length of the CDR3 is 14 residues. V dropped 7 bases and J dropped 1; count of bases not matched to a gene: 4.

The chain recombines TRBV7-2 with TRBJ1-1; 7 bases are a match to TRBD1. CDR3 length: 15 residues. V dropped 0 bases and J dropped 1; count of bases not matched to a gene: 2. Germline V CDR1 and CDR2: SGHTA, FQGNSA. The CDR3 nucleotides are TGTGCCAGCAGCTTAGCAACAGGGGCGAACACTGAAGCTTTCTTT. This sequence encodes CASSLATGANTEAFF.

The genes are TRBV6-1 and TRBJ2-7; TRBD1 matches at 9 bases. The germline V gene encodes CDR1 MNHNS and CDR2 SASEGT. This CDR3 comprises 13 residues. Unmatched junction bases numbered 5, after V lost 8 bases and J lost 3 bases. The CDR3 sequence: CASRPDRGYEQYV. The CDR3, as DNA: TGTGCCAGCCGGCCGGACAGGGGCTACGAGCAGTACGTC.

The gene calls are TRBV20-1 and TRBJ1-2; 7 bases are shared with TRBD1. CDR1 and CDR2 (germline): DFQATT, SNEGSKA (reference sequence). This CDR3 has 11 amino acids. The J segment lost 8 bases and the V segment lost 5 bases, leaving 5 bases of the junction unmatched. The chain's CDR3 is CSASQGEGYTF. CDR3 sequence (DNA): TGCAGTGCTTCCCAGGGGGAGGGCTACACCTTC.

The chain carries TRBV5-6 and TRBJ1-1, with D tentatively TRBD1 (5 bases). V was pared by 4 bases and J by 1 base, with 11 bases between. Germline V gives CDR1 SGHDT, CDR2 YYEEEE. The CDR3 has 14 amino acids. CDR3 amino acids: CASSGRASNTEAFF. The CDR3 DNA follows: TGTGCCAGCAGCGGCAGGGCCTCGAACACTGAAGCTTTCTTT.

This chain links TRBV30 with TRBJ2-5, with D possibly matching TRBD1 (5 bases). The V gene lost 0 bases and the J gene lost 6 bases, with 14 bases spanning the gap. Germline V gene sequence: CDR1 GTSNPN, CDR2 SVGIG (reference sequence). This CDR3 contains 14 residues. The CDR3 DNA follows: TGTGCCTGGAGTGTAGTTGGGGCTTCTAAGACCCAGTACTTC. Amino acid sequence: CAWSVVGASKTQYF.

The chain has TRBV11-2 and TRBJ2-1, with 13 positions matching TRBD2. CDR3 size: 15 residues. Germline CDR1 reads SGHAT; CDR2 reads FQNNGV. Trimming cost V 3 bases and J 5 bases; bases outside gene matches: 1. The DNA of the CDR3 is TGTGCCAGCAGCTTGGGACTAGCGGGGAACAATGAGCAGTTCTTC. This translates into CASSLGLAGNNEQFF.

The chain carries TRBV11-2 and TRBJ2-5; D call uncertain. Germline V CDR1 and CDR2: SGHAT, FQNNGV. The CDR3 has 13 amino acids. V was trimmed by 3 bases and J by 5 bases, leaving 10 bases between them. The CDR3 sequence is CASSLTGWETQYF. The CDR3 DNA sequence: TGTGCCAGCAGCTTGACTGGCTGGGAGACCCAGTACTTC.

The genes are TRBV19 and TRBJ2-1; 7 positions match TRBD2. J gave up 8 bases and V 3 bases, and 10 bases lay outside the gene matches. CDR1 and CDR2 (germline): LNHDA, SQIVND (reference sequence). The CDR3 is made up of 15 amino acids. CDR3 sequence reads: CASSIFAGESYEQFF. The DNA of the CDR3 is TGTGCCAGTAGTATTTTTGCGGGAGAATCCTATGAGCAGTTCTTC.

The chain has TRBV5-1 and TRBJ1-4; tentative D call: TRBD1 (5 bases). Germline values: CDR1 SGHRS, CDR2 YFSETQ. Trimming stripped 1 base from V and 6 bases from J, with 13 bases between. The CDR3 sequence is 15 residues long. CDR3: CASSLSGRDDEKLFF. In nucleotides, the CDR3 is TGCGCCAGCAGCTTGTCGGGCAGGGATGATGAAAAACTGTTTTTT.

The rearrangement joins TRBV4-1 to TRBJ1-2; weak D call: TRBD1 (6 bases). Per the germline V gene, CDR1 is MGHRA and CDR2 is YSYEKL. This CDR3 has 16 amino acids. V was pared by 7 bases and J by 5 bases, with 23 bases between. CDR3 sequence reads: CASNPVGGGKGYGYTF. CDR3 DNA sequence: TGCGCCAGCAACCCGGTCGGGGGGGGCAAAGGTTATGGCTACACCTTC.

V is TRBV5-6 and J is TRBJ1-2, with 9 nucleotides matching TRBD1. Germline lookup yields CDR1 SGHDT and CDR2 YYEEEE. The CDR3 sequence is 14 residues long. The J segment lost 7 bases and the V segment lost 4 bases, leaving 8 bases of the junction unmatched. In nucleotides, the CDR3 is TGTGCCAGCAGCCCCACCGGGACAGGGCCTGGCTACACCTTC. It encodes CASSPTGTGPGYTF.